The 12 T cell receptor beta chains below all came from one sample that was sequenced in a study of post-analysis software for immune sequencing data. Findings and limits, study-wide: Patients carried roughly 5 TRBV segments more frequently than controls did, and TRBV5-6, TRBV5-1 and TRBV20-1 were among them.

No antigen has been assigned to these receptors. Carried by the TCR beta cDNA libraries were unique molecular identifiers. In TCRdb, the PCR reads were re-called with MiXCR into one record per CDR3 protein. The sample holds 600,000 to 700,000 distinct CDR3 sequences; roughly three fifths are singletons and the top ten take about 10%. Sequencing was done on a sample of blood. The source is a girl under 10 years old with multiple sclerosis.

This clonotype was recorded at least ten times. The V call is TRBV7-2, the J call TRBJ2-1; tentatively, D is TRBD2 (5 bases). CDR3 length: 15 residues. Germline CDR1 SGHTA, CDR2 FQGNSA. Trimming took 5 bases from V and 3 from J, leaving 14 bases between them. The CDR3 spells CASSPGLPSYNEQFF. CDR3 bases: TGTGCCAGCAGCCCCGGACTCCCTAGCTACAATGAGCAGTTCTTC.

This chain joins TRBV5-1 and TRBJ2-7, with D maybe TRBD1 (6 bases). The DNA matches TRBJ2-4 better at its end, which makes the J call doubtful. The CDR3 length is 14 residues. CDR1 and CDR2 (germline): SGHRS, YFSETQ. CDR3 DNA: TGCGCCAGCAGCTTGGAAGGGGGATCGGACATTCAGTACTTC. Its protein is CASSLEGGSDIQYF.

The CDR3 protein is CASSPNRGDNYGYTF. The CDR3 DNA reads as TGTGCCAGCTCACCCAACAGGGGTGATAACTATGGCTACACCTTC. This rearrangement joins TRBV18 to TRBJ1-2, with TRBD1 identical over 7 bases. The CDR3 extends over 15 amino acids. V was pared by 3 bases and J by 1 base, with 5 bases of the junction left unmatched. Germline CDR1 and CDR2: KGHSH and LQKENI.

The V call is TRBV7-2, the J call TRBJ2-1; D unresolved. CDR1 and CDR2 (germline): SGHTA, FQGNSA. The V and J ends lost 4 bases and 8 bases respectively, with 12 bases between them. CDR3 length: 13 amino acids. The CDR3: CASSSRRHYEQFF. The CDR3 nucleotides read TGTGCCAGCAGCTCCCGCCGACATTATGAGCAGTTCTTC. Combining the CDR3 with reference TRBV7-2 and TRBJ2-1 gives the whole variable domain GAGVSQSPSNKVTEKGKDVELRCDPISGHTALYWYRQSLGQGLEFLIYFQGNSAPDKSGLPSDRFSAERTGGSVSTLTIQRTQQEDSAVYLCASSSRRHYEQFFGPGTRLTVL.

This clonotype was recorded many times. Germline is not matched at one junction end, which may reflect a read error. This chain joins TRBV5-1 and TRBJ2-3; D uncertain. Germline CDR1 and CDR2: SGHRS and YFSETQ. This CDR3 is 12 amino acids long. The CDR3 nucleotides read TGTGCCAGCAGCTTAAACACAGATACGCAGTATTTT. This encodes CASSLNTDTQYF.

This clonotype was recorded only once. V is TRBV7-9 and J is TRBJ1-4; perhaps TRBD1 as D (6 bases). The CDR3 totals 16 residues. CDR1 is SEHNR, CDR2 FQNEAQ, per germline (reference sequence). V was trimmed by 2 bases and J by 5 bases, leaving 15 bases between them. The CDR3 coding sequence is TGTGCCAGCAGCTTAAGCCCTGGGGGCCAGAATGAAAAACTGTTTTTT. Translation: CASSLSPGGQNEKLFF.

The V gene is TRBV10-3, the J gene TRBJ2-5, with D maybe TRBD2 (6 bases). V gave up 5 bases and J gave up 4 bases, with 17 bases separating them. Germline CDR1 and CDR2: ENHRY and SYGVKD. CDR3 length equals 15 residues. The CDR3 protein is CAISPGVSEGETQYF. The DNA for the CDR3 is TGTGCCATCAGTCCCGGGGTATCGGAGGGAGAGACCCAGTACTTC.

There are a few counts of this clonotype. This sequence joins TRBV5-1 and TRBJ2-6; the D is unclear. The ends were cut back, 0 bases at V and 0 bases at J, with 7 bases in the middle. Per the germline V gene, CDR1 is SGHRS and CDR2 is YFSETQ. There are 16 residues in the CDR3. This CDR3 is CASSLEAISGANVLTF. In DNA, the CDR3 is TGCGCCAGCAGCTTGGAGGCGATCTCTGGGGCCAACGTCCTGACTTTC. Full variable domain (remainder filled in from reference TRBV5-1 and TRBJ2-6): KAGVTQTPRYLIKTRGQQVTLSCSPISGHRSVSWYQQTPGQGLQFLFEYFSETQRNKGNFPGRFSGRQFSNSRSEMNVSTLELGDSALYLCASSLEAISGANVLTFGAGSRLTVL.

The V call is TRBV7-2, the J call TRBJ2-1, with 10 bases that match TRBD2. CDR1 SGHTA and CDR2 FQGNSA come from the germline V gene. CDR3 length equals 15 residues. V lost 3 bases, J lost 7 bases, and 6 bases stayed unmatched. CDR3: CASSFKAGGGNEQFF. The CDR3 DNA sequence: TGTGCCAGCAGCTTCAAAGCGGGAGGGGGGAATGAGCAGTTCTTC.

The rearrangement uses TRBV3-1 and TRBJ2-5, with 10 bases identical to TRBD2. The V segment lost 3 bases and the J segment 1 base; nucleotides outside the gene matches: 5. This CDR3 spans 16 amino acids. CDR1 and CDR2 (germline): LGHDT, YNNKEL (reference sequence). The CDR3 coding sequence is TGTGCCAGCAGCCACTCCAGCGGGAGGGTCCAAGAGACCCAGTACTTC. Protein product: CASSHSSGRVQETQYF.

The V and J genes are TRBV30 and TRBJ2-1, with D possibly TRBD1 on 6 matching bases. V lost 3 bases, J lost 2 bases, and 17 bases lay in between. Germline V gives CDR1 GTSNPN, CDR2 SVGIG (reference sequence). The CDR3 extends over 16 amino acids. For the CDR3, the DNA is TGTGCCTGGAGGCCGAGGGGTGGGGGCACCTACAATGAGCAGTTCTTC. As protein: CAWRPRGGGTYNEQFF.

The V and J genes are TRBV5-1 and TRBJ2-3; 10 nucleotides match TRBD1. The trim removed 2 bases at V and 4 bases at J, leaving 10 bases unmatched. The germline V gene has CDR1 SGHRS and CDR2 YFSETQ. The CDR3 has 17 amino acids. This CDR3 reads CASSLLPRDRGPDTQYF. The CDR3 nucleotides are TGCGCCAGCAGCTTACTTCCCCGGGACAGGGGACCAGATACGCAGTATTTT. Drawing the rest from reference TRBV5-1 and TRBJ2-3, the complete variable domain is KAGVTQTPRYLIKTRGQQVTLSCSPISGHRSVSWYQQTPGQGLQFLFEYFSETQRNKGNFPGRFSGRQFSNSRSEMNVSTLELGDSALYLCASSLLPRDRGPDTQYFGPGTRLTVL.